This record covers a single T cell receptor beta chain. Its antigen is still unknown. Construction of TCR beta libraries was performed using quantitative 5'-RACE with molecular barcodes. TCRdb reprocessed the 5' RACE reads with MiXCR, giving one entry per CDR3 protein. The sample includes about 280,000 distinct CDR3 sequences, 15% to 20% of them seen just once. This specimen comes from a study of CD8 T cells in ankylosing spondylitis. Whole-study results and caveats: Characteristic of ankylosing spondylitis blood, it appeared, was a TCR beta motif comprising about eight highly homologous variants. Significantly higher representation of disease-linked clones was reported for matched ankylosing spondylitis synovial fluid.

Sequenced material: blood, either unsorted or a sorted T cell fraction (not recorded which). The TCR sequence derives from a male donor with ankylosing spondylitis or in good health (not recorded which).

DNA of the CDR3: TGTCGGACGGCGGGCACAGATACGCAGTATTTT. Translation: CRTAGTDTQYF. J is TRBJ2-3 and V is TRBV6-1; D not certain. CDR3 size: 11 residues. Per the germline V gene, CDR1 is MNHNS and CDR2 is SASEGT.